This T cell receptor (beta chain) was sequenced for a study of T cell responses to AZD1222 COVID-19 vaccine. Findings and caveats of the study: A reported finding is that nearly half of spike-specific TCRs target unmutated variant regions. A rise in Spike-specific TCR breadth and depth followed two AZD1222 doses. Repertoire samples came only from after the peak T cell response.

Notes on this clone: Its antigen is unknown.

The table came from immunoSEQ multiplex PCR; TCRdb's copy has only in-frame clones and leaves some out. The table lists approximately 170,000 clones, roughly 94% of them singletons. Recipients boosted at about 4 weeks or about 12 weeks are pooled. This CDR3 has 18 amino acids. V lost 4 bases, J lost 0 bases, and 21 bases lay in between. Germline lookup yields CDR1 LGHDT and CDR2 YNNKEL (reference sequence). This TCR derives from an adult who received the AZD1222 COVID-19 vaccine. The material was peripheral blood, obtained 28 days after the second AZD1222 dose. This chain connects TRBV3-1 (or the pseudogene TRBV3-2) to TRBJ1-1; D unresolved. The CDR3 sequence is CASSPFAATYPMNTEAFF. In nucleotides, the CDR3 is TGTGCCAGCAGCCCCTTCGCAGCAACATACCCGATGAACACTGAAGCTTTCTTT.